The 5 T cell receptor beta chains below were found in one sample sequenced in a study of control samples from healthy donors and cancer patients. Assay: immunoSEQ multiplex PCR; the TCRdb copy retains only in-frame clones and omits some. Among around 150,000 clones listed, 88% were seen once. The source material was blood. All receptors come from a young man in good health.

The CDR3, as DNA: TGTGCCAGCAGCCAGGATAGGACGGGACAGGACACAGATACGCAGTATTTT. Amino acids: CASSQDRTGQDTDTQYF. This chain joins TRBV4-2 and TRBJ2-3, with 8 nucleotides matching TRBD1. Looked up from germline, CDR1 is LGHNA and CDR2 is YNFKEQ. V lost 3 bases and J lost 2; bases outside the gene matches: 10. The CDR3 is made up of 17 amino acids.

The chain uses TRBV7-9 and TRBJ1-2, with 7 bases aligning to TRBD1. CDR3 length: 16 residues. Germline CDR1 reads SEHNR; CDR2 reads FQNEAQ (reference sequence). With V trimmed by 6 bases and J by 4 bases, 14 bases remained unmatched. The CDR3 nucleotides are TGTGCCAGCAGACCCCGTGGAGGGGGCGCCGGCTATGGCTACACCTTC. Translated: CASRPRGGGAGYGYTF.

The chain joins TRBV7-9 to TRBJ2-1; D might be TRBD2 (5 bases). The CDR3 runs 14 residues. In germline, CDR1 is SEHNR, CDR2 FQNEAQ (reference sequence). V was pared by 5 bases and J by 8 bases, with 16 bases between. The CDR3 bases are TGTGCCAGCAGCCCATCGGAGGCCCCGGATGAGCAGTTCTTC. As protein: CASSPSEAPDEQFF.

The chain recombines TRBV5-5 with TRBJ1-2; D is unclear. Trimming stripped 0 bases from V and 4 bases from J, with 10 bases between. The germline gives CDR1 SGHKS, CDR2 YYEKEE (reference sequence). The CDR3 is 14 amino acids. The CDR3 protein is CASSLGEGGYGYTF. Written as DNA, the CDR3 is TGTGCCAGCAGCTTGGGGGAGGGTGGCTATGGCTACACCTTC.

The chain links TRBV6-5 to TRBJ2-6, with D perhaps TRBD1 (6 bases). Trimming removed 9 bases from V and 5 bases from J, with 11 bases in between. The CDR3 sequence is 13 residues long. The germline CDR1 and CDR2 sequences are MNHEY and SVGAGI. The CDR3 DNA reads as TGTGCCAGTCAGGGGATCTGGGCCAACGTCCTGACTTTC. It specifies CASQGIWANVLTF.